The 23 T cell receptor beta chains given below trace back to one sample, sequenced in a study of T cell responses to AZD1222 COVID-19 vaccine. Clones were read by immunoSEQ multiplex PCR, and TCRdb kept only the in-frame ones, dropping some. The profile shows 70,000 to 95,000 clones, roughly 90% of them singletons. The sample consisted of peripheral blood, taken 28 days after the second AZD1222 dose. These receptor sequences come from an adult who received the AZD1222 COVID-19 vaccine.

This chain joins TRBV24-1 and TRBJ2-5, with D unresolved. Between the trimmed V and J ends, which lost 5 bases and 5 bases, there was a span of 11 bases. In germline, CDR1 is KGHDR, CDR2 SFDVKD. The CDR3 runs 13 residues. The CDR3 region has the DNA TGTGCCACCAGTGTCTCAGCCTCGGAGACCCAGTACTTC. Translating it yields CATSVSASETQYF.

The chain joins TRBV7-9 to TRBJ1-2; unclear D gene. There are 15 residues in the CDR3. Germline CDR1 is SEHNR and CDR2 is FQNEAQ (reference sequence). V lost 1 base and J lost 4, with 13 bases in between. The CDR3 loop reads CASSLGAPRGYGYTF. In DNA, the CDR3 is TGTGCCAGCAGCTTAGGGGCCCCGCGAGGCTATGGCTACACCTTC.

CDR3 amino acids: CASSETGGRTKNIQYF. In DNA, the CDR3 is TGTGCCAGCAGTGAAACGGGCGGGAGGACAAAAAACATTCAGTACTTC. The chain carries TRBV2 and TRBJ2-4; 8 bases are a match to TRBD2. Germline lookup yields CDR1 SNHLY and CDR2 FYNNEI. With V trimmed by 2 bases and J by 4 bases, 7 bases remained unmatched. This CDR3 is 16 amino acids long.

This clone was seen a single time. The V gene is TRBV3-1 (or the pseudogene TRBV3-2), the J gene TRBJ1-5; TRBD1 might be the D (5 bases). CDR3 length: 16 residues. V lost 2 bases to trimming and J lost 7 bases, with 18 bases between them. Per germline, CDR1 LGHDT and CDR2 YNNKEL (reference sequence). The CDR3 DNA sequence: TGTGCCAGCAGCCAATCTGGGGTCGGGGGAAGACAGCCCCAGCATTTT. Residues: CASSQSGVGGRQPQHF.

V gene TRBV19 combines with J gene TRBJ1-2; possibly TRBD1 for D (6 bases). The CDR3 length is 13 residues. Trimming cost V 7 bases and J 6 bases, with 15 bases left between them. Germline V gene lookup returns CDR1 LNHDA and CDR2 SQIVND (reference sequence). The CDR3 nucleotides read TGTGCCAGTAAGTACAGGGAGGAGGATGGCTACACCTTC. Translation gives CASKYREEDGYTF.

This rearrangement joins TRBV10-3 to TRBJ1-2; 9 positions match TRBD1. V shed 0 bases and J 2 bases; nucleotides not matched to a gene: 7. This CDR3 has 17 residues. Germline CDR1 is ENHRY and CDR2 is SYGVKD. This chain's CDR3 is CAISESGGTGSNYGYTF. CDR3 in DNA: TGTGCCATCAGTGAGTCAGGGGGGACAGGGTCAAACTATGGCTACACCTTC.

The gene calls are TRBV3-1 (or the pseudogene TRBV3-2) and TRBJ1-5; no clear D. Germline V CDR1 and CDR2: LGHDT, YNNKEL (reference sequence). This CDR3 is 13 amino acids long. V lost 0 bases to trimming and J lost 5 bases, with 5 bases between them. CDR3 sequence: CASSQDRYQPQHF. CDR3 coding DNA: TGTGCCAGCAGCCAAGATCGGTATCAGCCCCAGCATTTT.

This chain connects TRBV9 to TRBJ1-4, with a possible D match to TRBD1 (6 bases). The V gene's germline CDR1 is SGDLS and CDR2 YYNGEE. The V end lost 4 bases, the J end lost 10 bases, and 20 bases lay between the germline ends. The CDR3 contains 15 residues. CDR3 bases: TGTGCCAGCAGCTCAGAGACAGGAGGTTACGGAAAACTGTTTTTT. It yields the protein CASSSETGGYGKLFF.

V usage is TRBV7-2 and J usage is TRBJ1-3, with D perhaps matching TRBD1 (6 bases). The V and J ends lost 5 bases and 0 bases respectively, with 14 bases between them. Germline V gene sequence: CDR1 SGHTA, CDR2 FQGNSA. This CDR3 has 16 amino acids. Written as DNA, the CDR3 is TGTGCCAGCAGCCCCAGGGGCCTACTCTCTGGAAACACCATATATTTT. Amino acid sequence: CASSPRGLLSGNTIYF.

The chain joins TRBV6-5 to TRBJ2-7, with D perhaps given as TRBD1 or TRBD2 (5 bases each). Trimming stripped 2 bases from V and 2 bases from J, with 13 bases between. The germline V gene has CDR1 MNHEY and CDR2 SVGAGI. The CDR3 is 15 residues long. In DNA, the CDR3 is TGTGCCAGCAGTTACCGGGACGGAGACCCCTACGAGCAGTACTTC. Its translation: CASSYRDGDPYEQYF.

CDR3 nucleotides: TGTGCCTGGGACAGGGGCCTTCTGAACACTGAAGCTTTCTTT. Residues: CAWDRGLLNTEAFF. The chain recombines TRBV30 with TRBJ1-1; TRBD1 agrees at 8 bases. Germline V gene lookup returns CDR1 GTSNPN and CDR2 SVGIG (reference sequence). Trimming took 5 bases from V and 0 from J; bases not matched to a gene: 5. The CDR3 totals 14 residues.

In its sample, this clone was seen a few times. The chain links TRBV19 to TRBJ2-7; D may match TRBD1 or TRBD2 (5 bases each). Germline CDR1 LNHDA, CDR2 SQIVND (reference sequence). V was pared by 3 bases and J by 6 bases, with 15 bases between. The CDR3 totals 14 residues. CDR3 nucleotide sequence: TGTGCCAGTAGTATGATCGCCACTGGGACCGAGCAGTACTTC. Its protein product is CASSMIATGTEQYF.

The V call is TRBV3-1 (or the pseudogene TRBV3-2), the J call TRBJ1-1; weak D call: TRBD1 (5 bases). Germline V gives CDR1 LGHDT, CDR2 YNNKEL (reference sequence). The CDR3 is 12 residues long. Trimming shortened V by 1 base and J by 8 bases, and 8 bases separated the two germline ends. The CDR3 here is CASSQAGWEAFF. In DNA form, the CDR3 reads TGTGCCAGCAGCCAAGCAGGGTGGGAAGCTTTCTTT.

The CDR3 loop reads CASSISAGSGQPQHF. The CDR3 DNA reads as TGTGCCAGCAGCATTTCGGCAGGGTCTGGGCAGCCCCAGCATTTT. The chain links TRBV3-1 (or the pseudogene TRBV3-2) to TRBJ1-5, with a tentative D call TRBD1 (5 bases). The CDR3 loop spans 15 amino acids. V was cut by 5 bases and J by 7 bases, with 18 bases left in between. Germline V gene lookup returns CDR1 LGHDT and CDR2 YNNKEL (reference sequence).

The chain couples TRBV18 to TRBJ1-2; 7 nucleotides line up with TRBD1. Germline V gene lookup returns CDR1 KGHSH and CDR2 LQKENI. The CDR3 contains 15 residues. V lost 3 bases, J lost 5 bases, and 9 bases stayed unmatched. The CDR3 region is CASSPSTGTAYGYTF. CDR3 sequence (DNA): TGTGCCAGCTCACCGTCGACCGGGACAGCTTATGGCTACACCTTC.

The chain employs TRBV3-1 (or the pseudogene TRBV3-2) and TRBJ2-4; D is ambiguous. The V end lost 4 bases, the J end lost 8 bases, and 12 bases lay between the germline ends. The CDR3 has 13 residues. Germline CDR1 is LGHDT and CDR2 is YNNKEL (reference sequence). DNA for the CDR3: TGTGCCAGCAGCCTAGGAACGGAAGACATTCAGTACTTC. This sequence encodes CASSLGTEDIQYF.

The chain couples TRBV3-1 (or the pseudogene TRBV3-2) to TRBJ1-4; 7 bases are a match to TRBD1. Unmatched junction bases numbered 17, after V lost 5 bases and J lost 11 bases. This CDR3 is built from 16 residues. From germline, CDR1 is LGHDT and CDR2 YNNKEL (reference sequence). CDR3 coding DNA: TGTGCCAGCAGCTCCCGGACAGGACGTCATCCGGAGAAACTGTTTTTT. It specifies CASSSRTGRHPEKLFF.

The chain carries TRBV6-5 and TRBJ1-5, with 7 bases identical to TRBD1. The CDR3 is 14 residues long. V trimming: 6 bases; J trimming: 1 base; junction bases outside the gene matches: 3. Germline V gives CDR1 MNHEY, CDR2 SVGAGI. CDR3 sequence: CASRRQGSNQPQHF. For the CDR3, the DNA is TGTGCCAGCAGGAGACAGGGAAGCAATCAGCCCCAGCATTTT.

The chain is built from TRBV12-3 or TRBV12-4 and TRBJ2-2; D might be TRBD1 (6 bases). The CDR3 spans 13 residues. V lost 5 bases and J lost 7, with 11 bases in between. CDR3 coding DNA: TGTGCCAGCAGTAACAGGGCGGGCGGGGAGCTGTTTTTT. Translation gives CASSNRAGGELFF.

This chain links TRBV11-2 with TRBJ2-6; no clear D gene. The germline gives CDR1 SGHAT, CDR2 FQNNGV. V was cut by 4 bases and J by 0 bases, with 4 bases left in between. The CDR3 runs 14 residues. The CDR3 DNA follows: TGTGCCAGCAGCTCTTACTCTGGGGCCAACGTCCTGACTTTC. It yields the protein CASSSYSGANVLTF. Variable domain in full (rest from reference TRBV11-2 and TRBJ2-6): EAGVAQSPRYKIIEKRQSVAFWCNPISGHATLYWYQQILGQGPKLLIQFQNNGVVDDSQLPKDRFSAERLKGVDSTLKIQPAKLEDSAVYLCASSSYSGANVLTFGAGSRLTVL.

The genes are TRBV18 and TRBJ2-3; possible D gene TRBD2, 7 bases. V lost 4 bases and J lost 0, with 14 bases in between. The CDR3 has 16 residues. Germline-derived CDR1 and CDR2 are KGHSH and LQKENI. CDR3 nucleotide sequence: TGTGCCAGCTCACGAAGGAGGGGGGGTAGCACAGATACGCAGTATTTT. This encodes CASSRRRGGSTDTQYF.

The chain uses TRBV28 and TRBJ2-7; weak D call: TRBD1 (5 bases). Germline V lookup: CDR1 MDHEN, CDR2 SYDVKM. CDR3 size: 14 residues. The V and J ends lost 3 bases and 3 bases respectively, with 12 bases between them. CDR3 sequence (DNA): TGTGCCAGCAGTTTTTCCCAGGGATACTACGAGCAGTACTTC. It encodes CASSFSQGYYEQYF.

The chain has TRBV3-1 (or the pseudogene TRBV3-2) and TRBJ2-2, with D hard to call. Germline V gene sequence: CDR1 LGHDT, CDR2 YNNKEL (reference sequence). Between the trimmed V and J ends, which lost 2 bases and 5 bases, there was a span of 6 bases. There are 13 residues in the CDR3. The CDR3 nucleotides are TGTGCCAGCAGCCAATTCGATACCGGGGAGCTGTTTTTT. This translates into CASSQFDTGELFF.